Sequencing of this T cell receptor beta chain was carried out in a study of T cell responses to AZD1222 COVID-19 vaccine (dated by TCRdb to the early 2020s). In the study overall: TCR sequencing covered 230 or so trial participants: 200 to 210 given two doses of AZD1222 and 26 given two doses of MenACWY control vaccine. Trial participants were enrolled by age into subgroups of 18-55, 56-69 and 70-plus years, and roughly 150, 30 and 60 TCR-sequenced participants, respectively, were included in these subgroups.

A remark on this clone: Its antigen target is currently unknown. No base-level quality is on record; no much larger clone is a single base apart.

At the junction V is shortened by 2 bases and J by 8 bases, with 12 bases in between. CDR1 is given as SGHAT and CDR2 as FQNNGV, both from the germline V gene. The CDR3 has 14 amino acids, counting the end cysteine and phenylalanine. Just CDR3 DNA is preserved here, 42 bases in frame from base 1. Results and caveats for the whole study, not just this receptor: After two AZD1222 doses, spike-specific TCR breadth and depth were significantly higher than at day 0 and than in MenACWY recipients. Nearly half of unique spike-specific TCRs reportedly recognized epitopes outside regions mutated in the B.1.351 and B.1.1.7 variants. Because no day 14 peak-response samples were available, repertoires were characterized only after the peak T cell response. Conclusions about previously exposed vaccinees are limited because only six or seven AZD1222 recipients were SARS-CoV-2 seropositive at baseline. The vaccine-associated CD4 TCRs covered the entire spike protein, and the dominant responses fell in regions 160-218 and 743-854. The 56-69-year group was small, and its depth increase did not reach significance, likely because of low power. Participants were mostly white British, with more females than males. The authors suggested clonal diversity may have been underestimated.

The CDR3 regions of human TCRbeta chains were subjected to immunosequencing. On the authors' methods: Repertoire TCRs were matched against a reference library of SARS-CoV-2-specific TCRs generated with the MIRA antigen-specificity platform. Breadth was defined as the fraction of unique TCRs that were SARS-CoV-2-associated, and depth was defined as the fraction of total T cells that were SARS-CoV-2-associated. Each spike-specific TCR was assigned to its reactive spike region and to a CD4 or CD8 class using the MIRA data. Log10-transformed breadth and depth values were compared by one-way ANOVA with Sidak's multiple comparisons tests. The source is immuneACCESS, and TCRdb retained only in-frame sequences with V and J called. Part of the clones is not carried over; for the studies checked, unresolved V genes explain less than half of this, and the remainder is unexplained. The V and J calls and the clone size are those of that table, but D and trimming were determined from the DNA. The sample table lists under 85,000 clones, just over 90% of them with a count of one. Around 3.2% of the sample is taken by the ten largest.

The intended sense of this specimen's time point label: about 28 days (+/-7) after the second vaccine dose. AZD1222 recipients with second doses at about 4 weeks or about 12 weeks were pooled, because spike-specific TCR depth and breadth did not differ between schedules. The vaccinee samples were drawn from two UK trials, COV001 and COV002, one of which was a single-blind randomized controlled phase 2/3 trial testing AZD1222 (ChAdOx1 nCoV-19) in healthy adults. For TCRbeta chain sequencing, PBMC samples from trial participants were taken at day 0 and at day 28 after the second dose. This chain is built from TRBV11-2 and TRBJ2-2, with no confident D gene call. The receptor was isolated from an adult who received the AZD1222 COVID-19 vaccine. Specimen: peripheral blood, collected 28 days after the second AZD1222 dose. The DNA reads as follows: TGTGCCAGCAGCTTAAATAGGATTCCGGGGGAGCTGTTTTTT. This encodes CASSLNRIPGELFF.